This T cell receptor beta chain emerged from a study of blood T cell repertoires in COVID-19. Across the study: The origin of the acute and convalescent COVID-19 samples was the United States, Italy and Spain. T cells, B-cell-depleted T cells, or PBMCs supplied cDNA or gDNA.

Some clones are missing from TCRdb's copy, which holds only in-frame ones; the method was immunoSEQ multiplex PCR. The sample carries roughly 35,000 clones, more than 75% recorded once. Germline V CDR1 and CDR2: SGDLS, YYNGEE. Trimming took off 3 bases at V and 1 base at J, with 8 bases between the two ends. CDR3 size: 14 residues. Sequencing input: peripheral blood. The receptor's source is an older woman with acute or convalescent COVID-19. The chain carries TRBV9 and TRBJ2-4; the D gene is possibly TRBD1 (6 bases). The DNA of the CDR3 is TGTGCCAGCAGCGGACAGGACGCCAAAAACATTCAGTACTTC. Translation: CASSGQDAKNIQYF.